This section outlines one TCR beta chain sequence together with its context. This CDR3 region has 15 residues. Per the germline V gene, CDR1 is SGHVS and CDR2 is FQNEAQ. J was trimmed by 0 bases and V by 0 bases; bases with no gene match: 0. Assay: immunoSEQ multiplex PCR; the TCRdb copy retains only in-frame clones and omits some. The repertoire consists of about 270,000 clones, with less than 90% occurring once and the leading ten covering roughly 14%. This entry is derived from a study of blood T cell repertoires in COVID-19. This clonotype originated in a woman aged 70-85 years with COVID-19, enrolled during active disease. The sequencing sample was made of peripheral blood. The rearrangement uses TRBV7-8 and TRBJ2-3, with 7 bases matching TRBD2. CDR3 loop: CASSLAGGSTDTQYF. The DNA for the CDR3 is TGTGCCAGCAGCTTAGCGGGAGGGAGCACAGATACGCAGTATTTT.